The rows below give T cell receptor beta chains drawn from one sample of a study of PD-1 blockade in classical Hodgkin lymphoma. Assay: immunoSEQ multiplex PCR; the TCRdb copy retains only in-frame clones and omits some. The sample lists 20,000 to 30,000 clones, about 90% seen once, with 0.45% to 0.65% in the top ten. Material for sequencing was CD4+ T cells from blood. These receptors all stem from a human donor with classical Hodgkin lymphoma. Each CDR3 is given with its conserved first and last residue. D genes are given only for firm matches. Expanded clones are given a class, and other clones once, few, many or no size at all.

NA TRBJ2-3 NA TRBV10-3 TGTGCCACTTCCCAAACAGGGGAGGGCCCAGATACGCAGTATTTT CATSQTGEGPDTQYF
TRBD1 TRBJ2-4 NA TRBV6-5 TGTGCCAGCAGTACCCTACGACAGGGTGGCGGCATTCAGTACTTC CASSTLRQGGGIQYF
TRBD1 TRBJ1-4 once TRBV5-3 TGTGCCAGAAGCTTTAATGTGGGACAGGGAGGCTTGGAGTGCGAAAAACTGTTTTTT CARSFNVGQGGLECEKLFF
NA TRBJ1-6 NA TRBV7-8 TGTGCCAGCAGCTCCCGGGGAGGTTCACCCCTCCACTTT CASSSRGGSPLHF
NA TRBJ2-5 NA TRBV28 TGTGCCAGCAGTTTAGTTAGAAGGGGTGGAGAGACCCAGTACTTC CASSLVRRGGETQYF
TRBD2 TRBJ2-5 NA TRBV30 TGTGCCTGGAAAGCGGGGGCACTCACCCAGTACTTC CAWKAGALTQYF
NA TRBJ1-2 once TRBV19 TGTGCCAGTAGTATCGGACACACATTCTCCTATGGCTACACCTTC CASSIGHTFSYGYTF
NA TRBJ1-2 NA TRBV28 TGTGCCAGCAGGGCCGGGGGCCTCGATGGCTACACCTTC CASRAGGLDGYTF
NA TRBJ1-4 NA TRBV7-9 TGTGCCAGCAGCCCACCCGAAGAAACCCAGACAGGTGAAAAACTGTTTTTT CASSPPEETQTGEKLFF
TRBD2 TRBJ2-5 once TRBV7-2 TGTGCCAGCAGCTTAGTACCTCTAGCGGGGGGGCCGGGGGCCCAGTACTTC CASSLVPLAGGPGAQYF
NA TRBJ2-3 NA TRBV7-2 TGTGCCAGCAGCTTCTACACAGATACGCAGTATTTT CASSFYTDTQYF
NA TRBJ2-2 once TRBV7-3 TGTGCCAGCAGCCTGGTAGGCGGGGAGCTGTTTTTT CASSLVGGELFF
NA TRBJ1-4 NA TRBV9 TGTGCCAGCAGCGCGACGGCAAGACCGAGTAATGAAAAACTGTTTTTT CASSATARPSNEKLFF
NA TRBJ1-5 NA TRBV12-2 TGTGCCAGCAGCTTAGCCACAGGGTCTCAGCCCCAGCATTTT CASSLATGSQPQHF
TRBD2 TRBJ2-5 NA TRBV15 TGTGCCACCAGCAGAGCGCGCGGGGGGGCCAGGGAGACCCAGTACTTC CATSRARGGARETQYF
NA TRBJ1-3 NA TRBV7-2 TGTGCCAGCAGCTTAAACTCGAACACCATATATTTT CASSLNSNTIYF
NA TRBJ1-2 NA TRBV9 TGTGCCAGCAGCGCCGACAGCACGCTCTACTATGGCTACACCTTC CASSADSTLYYGYTF
TRBD1 TRBJ2-3 NA TRBV6-1 TGTGCCAGCAGTGAAAGGGGACAGGGGGCAACAGATACGCAGTATTTT CASSERGQGATDTQYF
TRBD1 TRBJ1-1 NA TRBV18 TGTGCCAGCTCAATACGGACAGGGGAGGTGACTGAAGCTTTCTTT CASSIRTGEVTEAFF
TRBD1 TRBJ2-1 NA TRBV11-2 TGTGCCAGCAGCTTAGGACCCCAGGGGGCACGGAATGAGCAGTTCTTC CASSLGPQGARNEQFF
NA TRBJ1-1 NA TRBV25-1 TGTGCCAGCAGTGAAACCTCGGGCACTGAAGCTTTCTTT CASSETSGTEAFF
NA TRBJ2-7 NA TRBV7-9 TGTGCCAGCAGTCAGGCCCAGGGGTCGAGCTACGAGCAGTACTTC CASSQAQGSSYEQYF
TRBD2 TRBJ2-7 NA TRBV7-2 TGTGCCAGCAGCTTAGTTGGCCGACTAGCCATGCGCTCCTACGAGCAGTACTTC CASSLVGRLAMRSYEQYF
TRBD1 TRBJ1-3 NA TRBV28 TGTGCCAACTTTCGACAGGGGCAGTACCGAAACACCATATATTTT CANFRQGQYRNTIYF
NA TRBJ1-6 NA TRBV5-1 TGCGCCAGCAGCTTGGCAGGACAGCTAAGAGATAATTCACCCCTCCACTTT CASSLAGQLRDNSPLHF
NA TRBJ2-5 NA TRBV10-2 TGCGCCAGCAGTGAAGCCTTGCGGACGTCCGGAGAGACCCAGTACTTC CASSEALRTSGETQYF
NA TRBJ2-7 NA TRBV20-1 TGCAGTGCCCGGGAAACCTACGAGCAGTACTTC CSARETYEQYF
NA TRBJ1-4 NA TRBV5-1 TGCGCCAGCCGATATAGGCACACGTTTCCTAGGCCCCTAATAAAACTGTTTTTT CASRYRHTFPRPLIKLFF
NA TRBJ2-4 once TRBV27 TGTGCCAGCAGTTTCGTTTGGGGGGACAAAAACATTCAGTACTTC CASSFVWGDKNIQYF
NA TRBJ2-1 NA TRBV11-2 TGTGCCAGCAGTTCTGGGACTCCATACAATGAGCAGTTCTTC CASSSGTPYNEQFF
NA TRBJ2-5 NA TRBV5-1 TGCGCCAGCAGCTTGTTAGAGTACCAAGAGACCCAGTACTTC CASSLLEYQETQYF
TRBD1 TRBJ2-3 NA TRBV2 TGTGCCAGCAGAATCGACAGGGGCACAGATACGCAGTATTTT CASRIDRGTDTQYF
TRBD1 TRBJ1-2 NA TRBV2 TGTGCCAGCAGTGACAGGGGGCTCAGTGGCTACACCTTC CASSDRGLSGYTF
NA TRBJ1-5 NA TRBV6-1 TGTGCCAGCAGTGCCAGGGAAAGCAATCAGCCCCAGCATTTT CASSARESNQPQHF
NA TRBJ2-1 NA TRBV18 TGTGCCAGCTCACCGATACGCTCCTACAATGAGCAGTTCTTC CASSPIRSYNEQFF
TRBD1 TRBJ2-1 NA TRBV23-1 TGCGCCAGCGGAGCAGGGGGTGAGGGCAATGAGCAGTTCTTC CASGAGGEGNEQFF
NA TRBJ1-4 NA TRBV4-1 TGCGCCAGCAGCCAAGATCCCGGCAATGAAAAACTGTTTTTT CASSQDPGNEKLFF